Each of the 2 T cell receptor beta chains below was sequenced from the same sample in a study of cytomegalovirus exposure and HLA in healthy donors. Both 60 Vbeta primers and 13 Jbeta primers went into the PCR. Only in-frame clones appear in the TCRdb table, and some are missing; sequencing was by immunoSEQ multiplex PCR. Of 85,000 to 95,000 clones detected, 70% to 80% appear once; the ten largest clones hold under 25%. The sequencing input was PBMCs. The receptors originated from a man aged 25-45 years in good health and CMV-seropositive.

The V gene is TRBV6-5, the J gene TRBJ2-1; TRBD2 matches at 8 bases. CDR3 length: 15 residues. The junction had 9 bases not matched to a gene; V was cut back by 5 bases and J by 6 bases. Germline CDR1 and CDR2: MNHEY and SVGAGI. The CDR3 DNA reads TGTGCCAGCAGTACCGGGACTAGTATTGTCAATGAGCAGTTCTTC. Translated, it gives CASSTGTSIVNEQFF.

The rearrangement uses TRBV7-8 and TRBJ1-5; D not resolved. Trimming took 1 base from V and 9 from J, leaving 10 bases between them. There are 13 residues in the CDR3. Germline-derived CDR1 and CDR2 are SGHVS and FQNEAQ. The CDR3 protein is CASSLGAGGPQHF. Written as DNA, the CDR3 is TGTGCCAGCAGCTTAGGTGCCGGAGGGCCCCAGCATTTT. Full variable domain (outside the CDR3, taken from reference TRBV7-8 and TRBJ1-5): GAGVSQSPRYKVAKRGQDVALRCDPISGHVSLFWYQQALGQGPEFLTYFQNEAQLDKSGLPSDRFFAERPEGSVSTLKIQRTQQEDSAVYLCASSLGAGGPQHFGDGTRLSIL.